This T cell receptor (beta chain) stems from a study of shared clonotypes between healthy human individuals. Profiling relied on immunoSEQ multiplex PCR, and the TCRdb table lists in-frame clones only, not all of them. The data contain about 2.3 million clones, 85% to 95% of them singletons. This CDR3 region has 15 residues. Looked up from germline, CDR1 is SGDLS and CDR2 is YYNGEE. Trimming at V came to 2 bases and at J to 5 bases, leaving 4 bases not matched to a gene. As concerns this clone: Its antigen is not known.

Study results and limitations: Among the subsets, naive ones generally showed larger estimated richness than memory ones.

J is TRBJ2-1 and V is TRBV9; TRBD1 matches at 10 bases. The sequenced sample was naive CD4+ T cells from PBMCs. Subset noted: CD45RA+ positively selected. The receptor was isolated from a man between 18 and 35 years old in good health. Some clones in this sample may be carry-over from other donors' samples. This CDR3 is CASSVGTGANNEQFF. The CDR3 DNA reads TGTGCCAGCAGCGTTGGGACAGGGGCCAACAATGAGCAGTTCTTC.